This T cell receptor (beta chain) was sequenced during a study of shared clonotypes between healthy human individuals. Study-level results: In having few donors, the study represented limited genetic and exposure-history diversity.

Repertoires were generated with immunoSEQ multiplex PCR, while TCRdb's copy carries only in-frame clones and drops some. The table lists roughly 2 million clones, about 95% of them singletons. To note about this clone: Its antigen is still unknown.

V was cut by 0 bases and J by 2 bases, with 8 bases left in between. The CDR3 spans 15 residues. Germline-derived CDR1 and CDR2 are MNHEY and SVGAGI. CD45RO-negative, CCR7-positively selected cells formed the naive CD8 fraction, excluding terminally differentiated effector memory CD45RA+ cells. Sequenced sample: naive CD8+ T cells sorted from blood. The gene calls are TRBV6-5 and TRBJ2-4, with a tentative D call TRBD1 (6 bases). The receptor was isolated from a man younger than 35 in good health. CDR3 nucleotides: TGTGCCAGCAGTTACTCGCAGGGGACCAAAAACATTCAGTACTTC. It yields the protein CASSYSQGTKNIQYF.